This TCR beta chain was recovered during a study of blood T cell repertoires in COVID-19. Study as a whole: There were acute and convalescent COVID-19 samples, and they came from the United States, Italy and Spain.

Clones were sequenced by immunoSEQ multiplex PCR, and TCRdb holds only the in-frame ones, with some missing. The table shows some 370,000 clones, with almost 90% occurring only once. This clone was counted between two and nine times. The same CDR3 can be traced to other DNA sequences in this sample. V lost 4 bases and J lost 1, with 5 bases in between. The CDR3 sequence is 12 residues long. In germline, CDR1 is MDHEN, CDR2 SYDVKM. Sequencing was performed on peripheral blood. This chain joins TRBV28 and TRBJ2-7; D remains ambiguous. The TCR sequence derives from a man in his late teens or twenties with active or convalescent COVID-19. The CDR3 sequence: CASSSGSYEQYF. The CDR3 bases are TGTGCCAGCAGTTCAGGTTCCTACGAGCAGTACTTC.